This T cell receptor (beta chain) was profiled in a study of shared clonotypes between healthy human individuals. Overall study results and limits: The sampled material consisted only of blood, and tissue repertoires are likely to differ.

This clone was recorded only once. Antigen specificity is unknown. This CDR3 region has 15 residues. Germline-derived CDR1 and CDR2 are SNHLY and FYNNEI. V dropped 7 bases and J dropped 4 bases, with 19 bases sitting between them. HIV-negative, healthy adults without recent acute infections or vaccinations were the donors. Tens of millions of PBMCs went into genomic DNA for unsorted samples. The replicate PCRs on unsorted PBMC were given about 0.3 ug DNA, which is 27,000 or so T cell genomes. Sequencing used immunoSEQ multiplex PCR; TCRdb keeps in-frame clones, though not all of them. The profile shows roughly 490,000 clones, around 80% of them singletons.

The V and J genes are TRBV2 and TRBJ1-1; TRBD1 is a possible D gene (6 bases). Sample: PBMCs. The TCR sequence derives from a woman between 40 and 55 years old in good health. Some clones in this sample may be carry-over from other donors' samples. The CDR3 sequence: CASNSHTGLGTEAFF. The CDR3 nucleotides read TGTGCCAGCAACTCCCATACAGGGTTGGGCACTGAAGCTTTCTTT. Supplemented by reference TRBV2 and TRBJ1-1, the full variable domain reads EPEVTQTPSHQVTQMGQEVILRCVPISNHLYFYWYRQILGQKVEFLVSFYNNEISEKSEIFDDQFSVERPDGSNFTLKIRSTKLEDSAMYFCASNSHTGLGTEAFFGQGTRLTVV.